Listed here are 29 T cell receptor beta chains from one sample, sequenced in a study of blood T cell repertoires in COVID-19. The data were produced by immunoSEQ multiplex PCR, yet TCRdb's version contains in-frame clones alone and is incomplete. The data hold 90,000 to 100,000 clones, with roughly 80% observed a single time. The sequencing input was peripheral blood. Receptor source: a man aged 65-85 years with active or convalescent COVID-19.

The rearrangement uses TRBV11-3 and TRBJ1-1; 8 positions agree with TRBD1. CDR3 size: 14 residues. Trimming took 6 bases from V and 7 from J; bases not matched to a gene: 10. In germline, CDR1 is SGHNT, CDR2 YENEEA. The CDR3 region has the DNA TGTGCCAGCAGTACAGTCAGGGGGCCGGGTGAAGCTTTCTTT. This gives the protein CASSTVRGPGEAFF.

The rearrangement uses TRBV29-1 and TRBJ2-2; 7 bases match TRBD2. The CDR3 has 14 residues. J gave up 4 bases and V 3 bases, and 5 bases lay outside the gene matches. Germline values: CDR1 SQVTM, CDR2 ANQGSEA. CDR3 amino acids: CSVDKAGTTGELFF. The CDR3 bases are TGCAGCGTTGATAAAGCGGGGACCACCGGGGAGCTGTTTTTT.

The chain couples TRBV4-2 to TRBJ2-1, with 7 bases aligning to TRBD2. The V and J ends lost 0 bases and 2 bases, in that order; junction bases with no gene match: 1. CDR1 is LGHNA and CDR2 is YNFKEQ in the germline V gene. The CDR3 runs to 15 residues. CDR3 nucleotide sequence: TGTGCCAGCAGCCAAGAGGCGGGGGCCTACAATGAGCAGTTCTTC. It yields the protein CASSQEAGAYNEQFF.

The chain combines TRBV6-5 with TRBJ1-1, with D perhaps TRBD1 (6 bases). Germline V gives CDR1 MNHEY, CDR2 SVGAGI. The CDR3 runs to 16 residues. Between the trimmed V and J ends, which lost 0 bases and 6 bases, there was a span of 17 bases. CDR3 in amino acids: CASSYSPGTPYPEAFF. Here the CDR3 DNA reads TGTGCCAGCAGTTACTCGCCCGGGACACCTTACCCTGAAGCTTTCTTT.

This clone was counted a single time. This chain links TRBV18 with TRBJ1-6, with 10 bases matching TRBD1. With 3 bases clipped from V and 6 bases from J, the junction kept 5 bases outside the gene matches. CDR1 and CDR2 from the germline V gene are KGHSH and LQKENI. The CDR3 contains 16 residues. CDR3 sequence reads: CASSPEGQGSNSPLHF. CDR3 coding DNA: TGTGCCAGCTCACCTGAGGGACAGGGGTCTAATTCACCCCTCCACTTT.

The gene calls are TRBV20-1 and TRBJ1-2; D not certain. Trimming removed 3 bases from V and 7 bases from J, with 24 bases in between. Germline V lookup: CDR1 DFQATT, CDR2 SNEGSKA (reference sequence). The CDR3 runs 16 residues. Written as DNA, the CDR3 is TGCAGTGCTAGTGATCGTCGGCTCAGCGTCAAAATTGGCTACACCTTC. Its translation is CSASDRRLSVKIGYTF.

The gene calls are TRBV6-5 and TRBJ1-6; TRBD1 matches 9 bases. CDR1 and CDR2 from the germline V gene are MNHEY and SVGAGI. After removal of 4 bases from V and 6 bases from J, the junction contained 1 base not matched to a gene. This CDR3 spans 14 amino acids. CDR3 in amino acids: CASSSTGGNSPLHF. The CDR3 coding sequence is TGTGCCAGCAGTTCGACAGGGGGTAATTCACCCCTCCACTTT.

V usage is TRBV14 and J usage is TRBJ1-4; tentative D call: TRBD1 (5 bases). The V gene lost 2 bases and the J gene lost 4 bases, with 11 bases spanning the gap. Germline loops: CDR1 SGHDN, CDR2 FVKESK. This CDR3 is built from 15 residues. CDR3 sequence (DNA): TGTGCCAGCAGCCAAATAGGGGCCCATAATGAAAAACTGTTTTTT. Its translation is CASSQIGAHNEKLFF.

This chain joins TRBV5-8 and TRBJ2-3; the match to TRBD1 covers 7 bases. There are 13 residues in the CDR3. Per germline, CDR1 SGHTS and CDR2 YDEGEE. V was pared by 4 bases and J by 4 bases, with 3 bases of the junction left unmatched. The CDR3 loop reads CASSPGQADTQYF. CDR3 bases: TGTGCCAGCAGCCCTGGACAGGCAGATACGCAGTATTTT.

The chain links TRBV18 to TRBJ1-4; 10 nucleotides match TRBD1. Germline V lookup: CDR1 KGHSH, CDR2 LQKENI. J was trimmed by 7 bases and V by 5 bases; bases with no gene match: 13. This CDR3 comprises 17 residues. CDR3 bases: TGTGCCAGCTCAGAAGGACAGGGGGAGTTCCGGGGTGAAAAACTGTTTTTT. Amino acid sequence: CASSEGQGEFRGEKLFF.

The chain recombines TRBV10-3 with TRBJ2-6, with D possibly matching TRBD1 (5 bases). This CDR3 comprises 14 residues. The germline V and J ends were trimmed by 8 bases and 0 bases, with 8 bases remaining between them. Germline V CDR1 and CDR2: ENHRY, SYGVKD. CDR3 DNA: TGTGCCATCCAGACAGCCTCTGGGGCCAACGTCCTGACTTTC. Encoded protein: CAIQTASGANVLTF.

This chain connects TRBV10-1 to TRBJ2-3; TRBD1 agrees at 7 bases. V gave up 4 bases and J gave up 5 bases; unmatched junction bases: 3. This CDR3 contains 13 residues. Per the germline V gene, CDR1 is WNHNN and CDR2 is SYGVQD (reference sequence). CDR3 loop: CASSAGGIDTQYF. In DNA, the CDR3 is TGCGCCAGCAGTGCAGGGGGTATAGATACGCAGTATTTT.

V gene TRBV11-2 combines with J gene TRBJ1-3; TRBD1 is a possible D gene (6 bases). Germline V gene lookup returns CDR1 SGHAT and CDR2 FQNNGV. Trimming shortened V by 6 bases and J by 11 bases, and 29 bases separated the two germline ends. This CDR3 has 17 amino acids. The CDR3 DNA follows: TGTGCCAGCAGATCCCTCCGGGACAAGGGCACCTGGAAACCCATATATTTT. It is translated as CASRSLRDKGTWKPIYF.

The chain employs TRBV3-1 (or the pseudogene TRBV3-2) and TRBJ1-4, with 8 bases matching TRBD1. This CDR3 region has 15 residues. The germline gives CDR1 LGHDT, CDR2 YNNKEL (reference sequence). Trimming took 5 bases from V and 10 from J; bases not matched to a gene: 12. The CDR3: CASSTHSGGSGKLFF. DNA for the CDR3: TGTGCCAGCAGCACTCATTCAGGGGGCAGCGGAAAACTGTTTTTT.

The chain couples TRBV10-2 to TRBJ1-5; 7 nucleotides line up with TRBD1. V gave up 10 bases and J gave up 1 base; unmatched junction bases: 7. This CDR3 spans 14 amino acids. Germline V gives CDR1 WSHSY, CDR2 SAAADI. For the CDR3, the DNA is TGCGCCACCCGGACAGGAATGAGCAATCAGCCCCAGCATTTT. It specifies CATRTGMSNQPQHF.

This chain links TRBV5-1 with TRBJ2-2, with TRBD2 identical over 7 bases. The CDR3 contains 16 residues. Germline CDR1 and CDR2: SGHRS and YFSETQ. V was clipped by 6 bases and J by 6 bases; unmatched bases: 14. In nucleotides, the CDR3 is TGCGCCAGCAACCCCCGGACTAGATCGGTTCCCGGGGAGCTGTTTTTT. This translates into CASNPRTRSVPGELFF.

The chain joins TRBV18 to TRBJ2-1; 13 positions match TRBD2. This CDR3 is built from 16 residues. Per the germline V gene, CDR1 is KGHSH and CDR2 is LQKENI. V was clipped by 4 bases and J by 4 bases; unmatched bases: 4. The CDR3 DNA reads as TGTGCCAGCTCACAAACTAGCGGGGGGGAATACAATGAGCAGTTCTTC. It specifies CASSQTSGGEYNEQFF.

The CDR3, as DNA: TGTGCCAGCAGCTTAGCGGTAGGGACTCAAACCTACGAGCAGTACTTC. Encoded protein: CASSLAVGTQTYEQYF. This chain uses TRBV7-2 with TRBJ2-7; D is perhaps TRBD2 (6 bases). Germline assignment: CDR1 SGHTA and CDR2 FQGNSA. The CDR3 contains 16 residues. V was clipped by 0 bases and J by 2 bases, with 14 bases between them.

The CDR3 here is CASSQDRGPYEQYF. Written as DNA, the CDR3 is TGTGCCAGCAGCCAAGATCGGGGTCCCTACGAGCAGTACTTC. The V gene is TRBV4-2, the J gene TRBJ2-7, with D possibly TRBD2 on 5 matching bases. CDR1 and CDR2 from the germline V gene are LGHNA and YNFKEQ. Trimming took 0 bases from V and 2 from J, leaving 8 bases between them. This CDR3 contains 14 residues.

The chain is built from TRBV19 and TRBJ2-2; 7 nucleotides agree with TRBD1. J lost 5 bases, V lost 1 base, and 4 bases had no gene match. The CDR3 sequence is 15 residues long. Germline V CDR1 and CDR2: LNHDA, SQIVND (reference sequence). The CDR3 coding sequence is TGTGCCAGTAGTATAGGGAGACAGGGAACCGGGGAGCTGTTTTTT. This encodes CASSIGRQGTGELFF.

This chain links TRBV20-1 with TRBJ2-5; 8 positions match TRBD1. CDR1 and CDR2 from the germline V gene are DFQATT and SNEGSKA (reference sequence). The CDR3 loop spans 14 amino acids. V shed 3 bases and J 5 bases; nucleotides not matched to a gene: 8. The CDR3: CSASVRGRRETQYF. The CDR3 bases are TGCAGTGCTAGTGTCAGGGGGCGCCGGGAGACCCAGTACTTC.

V gene TRBV6-5 combines with J gene TRBJ1-6; D may be TRBD1 (5 bases). Trimming stripped 5 bases from V and 7 bases from J, with 15 bases between. CDR3 length: 15 residues. Germline loops: CDR1 MNHEY, CDR2 SVGAGI. CDR3 nucleotides: TGTGCCAGCAGTCTCCAGGGTTTCGACAATTCACCCCTCCACTTT. It yields the protein CASSLQGFDNSPLHF.

The chain has TRBV5-8 and TRBJ2-5; D may be TRBD1 (6 bases). Trimming pared 4 bases from V and 5 bases from J, leaving 15 bases between. Germline CDR1 reads SGHTS; CDR2 reads YDEGEE. This CDR3 comprises 14 residues. The DNA for the CDR3 is TGTGCCAGCAGCCCTTCAGGGGTTCGGGAGACCCAGTACTTC. This codes for CASSPSGVRETQYF.

The chain recombines TRBV10-2 with TRBJ2-7, with 8 positions matching TRBD2. The V gene's germline CDR1 is WSHSY and CDR2 SAAADI. V lost 4 bases to trimming and J lost 1 base; unmatched junction nucleotides: 6. CDR3 length equals 15 residues. This CDR3 is CASSATGLASYEQYF. The CDR3 coding sequence is TGCGCCAGCAGTGCGACTGGACTAGCTTCCTACGAGCAGTACTTC.

This clone came up a few times. The rearrangement uses TRBV6-5 and TRBJ2-2; 9 positions match TRBD1. The CDR3 extends over 15 amino acids. J was trimmed by 4 bases and V by 7 bases; bases with no gene match: 7. Germline V CDR1 and CDR2: MNHEY, SVGAGI. In DNA form, the CDR3 reads TGTGCCAGCAAGAAGGGACAGGGCTTCACCGGGGAGCTGTTTTTT. Its translation is CASKKGQGFTGELFF.

This clone was seen a handful of times. The rearrangement joins TRBV19 to TRBJ1-6; 7 bases match TRBD1. The V gene's germline CDR1 is LNHDA and CDR2 SQIVND (reference sequence). Trimming cost V 5 bases and J 10 bases; bases outside gene matches: 8. This CDR3 has 14 residues. The CDR3 sequence: CASSHRQGRSPLHF. In DNA form, the CDR3 reads TGTGCCAGTAGTCACAGACAGGGTCGATCACCCCTCCACTTT.

The J gene is TRBJ2-2, the V gene TRBV19, with D tentatively TRBD2 (5 bases). The CDR3 contains 16 residues. Germline CDR1 is LNHDA and CDR2 is SQIVND (reference sequence). V gave up 6 bases and J gave up 4 bases, with 18 bases separating them. In DNA form, the CDR3 reads TGTGCCAGTAGCCGGAGCCGGACTTCTATCACCGGGGAGCTGTTTTTT. Translation: CASSRSRTSITGELFF.

The rearrangement joins TRBV23-1 to TRBJ1-4; D is perhaps TRBD1 (6 bases). TRBV23-1 is classed as an ORF, of uncertain function. The ends were cut back, 3 bases at V and 0 bases at J, with 23 bases in the middle. CDR3 length: 20 amino acids. CDR3 region: CASSHCWAGTPNATNEKLFF. In DNA, the CDR3 is TGCGCCAGCAGTCACTGTTGGGCCGGGACACCTAATGCAACTAATGAAAAACTGTTTTTT.

The chain joins TRBV3-1 (or the pseudogene TRBV3-2) to TRBJ2-3; weak D call: TRBD2 (5 bases). The germline V gene has CDR1 LGHDT and CDR2 YNNKEL (reference sequence). Trimming removed 3 bases from V and 5 bases from J, with 12 bases in between. CDR3 length: 14 amino acids. The CDR3 DNA reads TGTGCCAGCAGCCATAAACTAGTTGAAGATACGCAGTATTTT. The encoded protein is CASSHKLVEDTQYF.